The present entry profiles one T cell receptor beta chain with its context. These data belong to a study of blood T cell repertoires in COVID-19. Produced via immunoSEQ multiplex PCR; TCRdb's table is partial and in-frame only. Here the sample spans some 280,000 clones, around four fifths being singletons. This clonotype was obtained from a woman between 45 and 65 years old with active or convalescent COVID-19. Sequencing input: peripheral blood.

The CDR3 loop reads CASKADRPRRKYYGYTF. CDR3 nucleotide sequence: TGTGCCAGCAAAGCAGACAGACCTCGGCGTAAGTACTATGGCTACACCTTC. This rearrangement joins TRBV6-4 to TRBJ1-2, with D tentatively TRBD1 (5 bases). V lost 7 bases, J lost 3 bases, and 24 bases lay in between. The V gene's germline CDR1 is MRHNA and CDR2 SNTAGT. CDR3 length: 17 amino acids.